This T cell receptor beta chain was recovered during a study of T cell repertoires in cytomegalovirus infection. Looking at the study overall: The study used recently identified HLA-C-restricted and well-studied HLA-B-restricted CMV epitopes.

Notes on this clonotype: The antigen is not known.

TCRdb re-analysed the reads in MiXCR, keeping a single row per CDR3 protein. The sample records a few hundred thousand distinct CDR3 sequences, 40% being singletons. V was clipped by 5 bases and J by 2 bases, with 15 bases between them. Germline CDR1 is SGHTA and CDR2 is FQGNSA. The CDR3 has 15 amino acids. This sequence joins TRBV7-2 and TRBJ1-1, with D uncertain. Specimen: cultured PBMCs, collected from culture after CMV antigen stimulation. This receptor was identified in a human donor in good health (CMV status not recorded). Some clones in this sample may be carry-over from other donors' samples. DNA of the CDR3: TGTGCCAGCAGCCCCACGACGGACCCAAACACTGAAGCTTTCTTT. Translating it yields CASSPTTDPNTEAFF. Using reference TRBV7-2 and TRBJ1-1 for the parts outside the CDR3, the full variable domain is GAGVSQSPSNKVTEKGKDVELRCDPISGHTALYWYRQSLGQGLEFLIYFQGNSAPDKSGLPSDRFSAERTGGSVSTLTIQRTQQEDSAVYLCASSPTTDPNTEAFFGQGTRLTVV.